This T cell receptor (beta chain) was obtained from a study of shared clonotypes between healthy human individuals. CDR1 is SEHNR, CDR2 FQNEAQ, per germline (reference sequence). The CDR3 spans 12 residues. V lost 7 bases and J 8 bases, leaving 12 bases between the germline ends. CD45RO-negative cells were positively selected for CCR7, leaving out terminally differentiated effector memory CD45RA+ cells. This clone came up once. The test was conducted at deep level. Method: immunoSEQ multiplex PCR; TCRdb's copy keeps in-frame clones and lacks some. In the table there are millions of clones, about 94% of which are singletons.

Sequencing was carried out using naive CD8+ T cells sorted from blood. J is TRBJ1-3 and V is TRBV7-9, with D unclear. The origin of this receptor is a man younger than 35 in good health. In DNA form, the CDR3 reads TGTGCCAGCACCGACTTTGGGGACACCATATATTTT. Its protein is CASTDFGDTIYF.